This paragraph reports one TCR beta chain. This specimen belongs to a study of blood T cell repertoires in COVID-19. Only in-frame clones appear in the TCRdb table, and some are missing; sequencing was by immunoSEQ multiplex PCR. Of approximately 230,000 clones listed, around nine tenths are singletons. Germline V CDR1 and CDR2: SGHTA, FQGNSA. This CDR3 comprises 19 residues. Trimming removed 5 bases from V and 3 bases from J; junction bases left unmatched: 16. The V call is TRBV7-2, the J call TRBJ2-4; TRBD2 matches 10 bases. This clonotype was sampled from a woman aged 40 to 50 who had recovered from COVID-19. The sequenced material came from peripheral blood. CDR3 in amino acids: CASSPPGLASGFGKNIQYF. Here the CDR3 DNA reads TGTGCCAGCAGCCCCCCGGGACTAGCGTCGGGGTTTGGCAAAAACATTCAGTACTTC.